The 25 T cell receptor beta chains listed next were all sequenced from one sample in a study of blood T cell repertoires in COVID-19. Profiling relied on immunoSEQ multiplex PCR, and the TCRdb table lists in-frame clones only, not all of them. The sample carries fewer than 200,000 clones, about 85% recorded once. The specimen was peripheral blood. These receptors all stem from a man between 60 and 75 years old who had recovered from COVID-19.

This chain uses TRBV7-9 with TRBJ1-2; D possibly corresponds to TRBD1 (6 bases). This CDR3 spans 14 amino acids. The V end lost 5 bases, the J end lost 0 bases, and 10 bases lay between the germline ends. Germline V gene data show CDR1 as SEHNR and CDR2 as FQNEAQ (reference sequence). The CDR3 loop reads CASSPRGANYGYTF. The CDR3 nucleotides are TGTGCCAGCAGCCCCAGGGGAGCTAACTATGGCTACACCTTC.

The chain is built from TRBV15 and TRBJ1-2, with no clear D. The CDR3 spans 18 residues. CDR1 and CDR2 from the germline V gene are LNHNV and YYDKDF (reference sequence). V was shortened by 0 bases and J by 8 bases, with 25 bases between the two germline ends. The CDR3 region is CATSRDQGSHSRDGGYTF. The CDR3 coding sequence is TGTGCCACCAGCAGAGATCAAGGATCCCATAGTCGCGACGGGGGCTACACCTTC.

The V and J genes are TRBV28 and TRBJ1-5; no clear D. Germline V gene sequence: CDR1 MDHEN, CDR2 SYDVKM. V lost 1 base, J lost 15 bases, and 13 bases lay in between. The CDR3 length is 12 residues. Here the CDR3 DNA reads TGTGCCAGCAGTTTATTATCAGGTTCTCGGCATTTT. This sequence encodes CASSLLSGSRHF.

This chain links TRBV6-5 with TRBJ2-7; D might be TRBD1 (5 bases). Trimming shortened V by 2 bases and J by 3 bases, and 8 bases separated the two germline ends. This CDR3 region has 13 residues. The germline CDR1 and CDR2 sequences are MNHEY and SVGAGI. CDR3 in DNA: TGTGCCAGCAGTTACGGCAGGGTCTACGAGCAGTACTTC. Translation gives CASSYGRVYEQYF.

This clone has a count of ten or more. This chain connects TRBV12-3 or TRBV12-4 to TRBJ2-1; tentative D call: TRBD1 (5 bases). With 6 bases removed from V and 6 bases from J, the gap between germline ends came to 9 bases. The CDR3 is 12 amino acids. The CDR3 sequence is CASSTDSNEQFF. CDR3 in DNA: TGTGCCAGCAGCACCGACAGCAATGAGCAGTTCTTC.

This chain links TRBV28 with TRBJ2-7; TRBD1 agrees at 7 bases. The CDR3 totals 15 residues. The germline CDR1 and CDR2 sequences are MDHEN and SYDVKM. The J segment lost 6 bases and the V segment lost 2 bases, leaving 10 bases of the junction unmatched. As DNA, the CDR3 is TGTGCCAGCAGTTTACCGGGACAGCCGAATACCGAGCAGTACTTC. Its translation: CASSLPGQPNTEQYF.

DNA for the CDR3: TGTGCCAGCAGCTTAAATGGGGGGGAGACCCAGTACTTC. Translated: CASSLNGGETQYF. The J gene is TRBJ2-5, the V gene TRBV7-9; tentatively, D is TRBD2 (6 bases). This CDR3 is 13 amino acids long. The germline V gene encodes CDR1 SEHNR and CDR2 FQNEAQ (reference sequence). Trimming cost V 2 bases and J 5 bases, with 9 bases left between them. The variable domain in full, with the rest retrieved from reference TRBV7-9 and TRBJ2-5, is DTGVSQNPRHKITKRGQNVTFRCDPISEHNRLYWYRQTLGQGPEFLTYFQNEAQLEKSRLLSDRFSAERPKGSFSTLEIQRTEQGDSAMYLCASSLNGGETQYFGPGTRLLVL.

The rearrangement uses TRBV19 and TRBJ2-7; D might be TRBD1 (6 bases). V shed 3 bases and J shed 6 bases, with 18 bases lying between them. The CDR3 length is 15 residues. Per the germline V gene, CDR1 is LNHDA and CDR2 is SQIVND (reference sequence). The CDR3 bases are TGTGCCAGTAGTATCATTGGGGGCCGGGTGGGCGAGCAGTACTTC. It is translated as CASSIIGGRVGEQYF. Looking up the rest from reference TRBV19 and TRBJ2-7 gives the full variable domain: DGGITQSPKYLFRKEGQNVTLSCEQNLNHDAMYWYRQDPGQGLRLIYYSQIVNDFQKGDIAEGYSVSREKKESFPLTVTSAQKNPTAFYLCASSIIGGRVGEQYFGPGTRLTVT.

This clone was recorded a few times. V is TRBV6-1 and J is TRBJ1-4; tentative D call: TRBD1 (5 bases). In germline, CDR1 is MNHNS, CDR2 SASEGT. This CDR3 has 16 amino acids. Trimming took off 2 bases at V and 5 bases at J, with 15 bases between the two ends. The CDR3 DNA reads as TGTGCCAGCAGTGAAAGGGTCACAGGAGGGAATGAAAAACTGTTTTTT. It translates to CASSERVTGGNEKLFF.

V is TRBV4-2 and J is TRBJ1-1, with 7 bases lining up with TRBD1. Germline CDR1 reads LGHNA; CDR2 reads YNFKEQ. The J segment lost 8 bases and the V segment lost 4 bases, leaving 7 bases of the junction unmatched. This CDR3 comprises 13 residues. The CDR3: CASSRPGQLEAFF. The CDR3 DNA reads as TGTGCCAGCAGCCGCCCGGGACAGCTAGAAGCTTTCTTT.

The DNA of the CDR3 is TGTGCCAGCAGTCTACTGACAGGGAATGGCTACACCTTC. Encoded protein: CASSLLTGNGYTF. V is TRBV6-5 and J is TRBJ1-2, with 7 bases aligning to TRBD1. The junction had 6 bases not matched to a gene; V was cut back by 5 bases and J by 6 bases. The CDR3 contains 13 residues. The germline V gene encodes CDR1 MNHEY and CDR2 SVGAGI.

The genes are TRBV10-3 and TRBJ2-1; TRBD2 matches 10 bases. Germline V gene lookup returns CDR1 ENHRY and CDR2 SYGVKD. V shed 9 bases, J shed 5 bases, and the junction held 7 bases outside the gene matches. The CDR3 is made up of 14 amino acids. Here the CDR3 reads CAMAERGGDNEQFF. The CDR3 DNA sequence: TGTGCCATGGCCGAGCGGGGGGGCGACAATGAGCAGTTCTTC.

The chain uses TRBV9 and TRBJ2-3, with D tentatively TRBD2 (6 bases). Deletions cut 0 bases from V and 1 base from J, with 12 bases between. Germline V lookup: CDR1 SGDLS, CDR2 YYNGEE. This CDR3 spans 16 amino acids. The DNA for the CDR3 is TGTGCCAGCAGCGTAGAGGGGCGGGGCGGCACAGATACGCAGTATTTT. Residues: CASSVEGRGGTDTQYF.

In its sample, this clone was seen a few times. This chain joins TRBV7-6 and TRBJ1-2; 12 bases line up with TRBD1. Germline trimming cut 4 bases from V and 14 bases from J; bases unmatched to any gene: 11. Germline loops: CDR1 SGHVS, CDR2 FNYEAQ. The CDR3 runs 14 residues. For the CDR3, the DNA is TGTGCCAGCAGCTCAGCCGGGACAGGGGGCTTGTGGACCTTC. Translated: CASSSAGTGGLWTF. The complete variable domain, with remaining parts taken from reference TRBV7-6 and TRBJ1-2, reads GAGVSQSPRYKVTKRGQDVALRCDPISGHVSLYWYRQALGQGPEFLTYFNYEAQQDKSGLPNDRFSAERPEGSISTLTIQRTEQRDSAMYRCASSSAGTGGLWTFGSGTRLTVV.

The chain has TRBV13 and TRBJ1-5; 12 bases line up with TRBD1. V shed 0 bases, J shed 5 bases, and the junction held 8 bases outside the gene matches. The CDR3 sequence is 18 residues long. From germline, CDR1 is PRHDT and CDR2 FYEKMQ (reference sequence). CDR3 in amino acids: CASSLGLPGQGAYQPQHF. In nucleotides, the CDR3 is TGTGCCAGCAGCTTAGGCCTCCCGGGACAGGGGGCTTATCAGCCCCAGCATTTT.

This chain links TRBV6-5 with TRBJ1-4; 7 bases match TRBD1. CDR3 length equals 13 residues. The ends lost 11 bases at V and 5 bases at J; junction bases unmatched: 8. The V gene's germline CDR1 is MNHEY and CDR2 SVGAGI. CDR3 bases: TGTGCCGTAAGAGACAGGGCAAATGAAAAACTGTTTTTT. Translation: CAVRDRANEKLFF.

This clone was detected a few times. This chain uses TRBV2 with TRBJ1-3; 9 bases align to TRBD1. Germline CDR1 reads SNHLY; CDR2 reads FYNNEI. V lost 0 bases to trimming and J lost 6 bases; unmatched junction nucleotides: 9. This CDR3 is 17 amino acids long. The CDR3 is CASSEAGFGTGINTIYF. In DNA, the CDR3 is TGTGCCAGCAGTGAAGCAGGGTTTGGGACAGGGATAAACACCATATATTTT. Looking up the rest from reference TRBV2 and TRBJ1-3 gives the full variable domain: EPEVTQTPSHQVTQMGQEVILRCVPISNHLYFYWYRQILGQKVEFLVSFYNNEISEKSEIFDDQFSVERPDGSNFTLKIRSTKLEDSAMYFCASSEAGFGTGINTIYFGEGSWLTVV.

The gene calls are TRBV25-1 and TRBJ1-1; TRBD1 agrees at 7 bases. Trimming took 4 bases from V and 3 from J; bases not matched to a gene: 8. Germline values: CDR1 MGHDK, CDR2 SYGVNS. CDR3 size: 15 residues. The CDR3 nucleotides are TGTGCCAGCAGTGGAGGGGGCCCCCCCTACACTGAAGCTTTCTTT. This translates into CASSGGGPPYTEAFF.

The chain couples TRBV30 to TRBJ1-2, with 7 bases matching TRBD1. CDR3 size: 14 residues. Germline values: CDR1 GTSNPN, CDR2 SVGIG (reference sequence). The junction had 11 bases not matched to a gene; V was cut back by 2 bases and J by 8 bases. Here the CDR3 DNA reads TGTGCCTGGAGTACACTACAGGGGTTGGGGGGCTACACCTTC. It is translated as CAWSTLQGLGGYTF.

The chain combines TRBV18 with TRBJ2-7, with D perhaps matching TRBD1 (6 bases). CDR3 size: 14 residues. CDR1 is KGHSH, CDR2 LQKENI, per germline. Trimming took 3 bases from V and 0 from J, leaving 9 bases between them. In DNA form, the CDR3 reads TGTGCCAGCTCACCTCAGGGGAACTCCTACGAGCAGTACTTC. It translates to CASSPQGNSYEQYF.

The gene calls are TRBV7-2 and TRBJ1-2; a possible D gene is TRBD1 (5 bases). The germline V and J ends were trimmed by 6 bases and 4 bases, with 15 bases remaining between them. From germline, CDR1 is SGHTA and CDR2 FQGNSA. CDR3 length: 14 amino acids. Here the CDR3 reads CASSMGEGRYGYTF. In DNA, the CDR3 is TGTGCCAGCAGTATGGGGGAGGGGCGCTATGGCTACACCTTC.

The CDR3 bases are TGTGCCAGCAGCAAAGGGGCAGCATACTATGGCTACACCTTC. Translating it yields CASSKGAAYYGYTF. V usage is TRBV6-5 and J usage is TRBJ1-2, with TRBD1 as a possible D gene (5 bases). Trimming stripped 6 bases from V and 3 bases from J, with 14 bases between. The CDR3 is made up of 14 amino acids. Germline V gene data show CDR1 as MNHEY and CDR2 as SVGAGI.

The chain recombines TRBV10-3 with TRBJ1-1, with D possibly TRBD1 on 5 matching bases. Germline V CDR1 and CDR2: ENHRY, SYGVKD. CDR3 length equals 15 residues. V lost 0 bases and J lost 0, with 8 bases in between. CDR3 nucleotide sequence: TGTGCCATCAGTGAGTCGGTAGGGGTGAACACTGAAGCTTTCTTT. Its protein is CAISESVGVNTEAFF.

The CDR3 reads CASSQAPTGITYGYTF. The CDR3 bases are TGCGCCAGCAGCCAAGCCCCGACGGGGATCACCTATGGCTACACCTTC. V and J are TRBV4-1 and TRBJ1-2; D not resolved. The V end was cut by 1 base, the J end by 4 bases, with 16 bases between. The CDR3 is 16 amino acids. The germline CDR1 and CDR2 sequences are MGHRA and YSYEKL.

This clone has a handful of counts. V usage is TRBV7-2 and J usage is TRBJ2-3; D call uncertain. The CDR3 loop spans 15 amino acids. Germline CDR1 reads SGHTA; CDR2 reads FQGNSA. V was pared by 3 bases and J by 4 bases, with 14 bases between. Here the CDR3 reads CASSLFSSPPDTQYF. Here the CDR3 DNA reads TGTGCCAGCAGCTTGTTTAGCTCCCCCCCAGATACGCAGTATTTT.